The 8 T cell receptor beta chains below all came from one sample that was sequenced in a study of CD8 T cells in Susac syndrome. cDNA came from approximately 0.5 to 1 ug RNA primed by random hexamers. TCRdb redid the calling of the immunoSEQ multiplex PCR reads with MiXCR, one entry per CDR3 protein. The sample holds a few hundred thousand distinct CDR3 sequences, 70% to 90% seen once. The specimen sequenced was CD8+ T cells from PBMCs. The receptor set was obtained from a human donor with multiple sclerosis.

The V and J genes are TRBV7-9 and TRBJ2-3; 8 bases match TRBD2. CDR3 size: 14 residues. V was clipped by 5 bases and J by 6 bases; unmatched bases: 7. From germline, CDR1 is SEHNR and CDR2 FQNEAQ (reference sequence). CDR3 sequence reads: CASSAAGGGDTQYF. CDR3 DNA: TGTGCCAGCAGCGCTGCGGGAGGAGGTGATACGCAGTATTTT.

This chain joins TRBV2 and TRBJ2-3, with a tentative D call TRBD2 (6 bases). Per germline, CDR1 SNHLY and CDR2 FYNNEI. The CDR3 totals 14 residues. Between the trimmed V and J ends, which lost 5 bases and 13 bases, there was a span of 22 bases. CDR3 DNA sequence: TGTGCCAGCAGTACTGAGGGAGGTTGGAGGCTTAAGTATTTT. The encoded protein is CASSTEGGWRLKYF.

This chain uses TRBV12-3 or TRBV12-4 with TRBJ2-1; 10 nucleotides match TRBD2. The CDR3 length is 17 residues. V was clipped by 2 bases and J by 7 bases; unmatched bases: 11. CDR3 nucleotides: TGTGCCAGCAGTTTAAGGGGTACGGTTAGCGGGAGGAATGAGCAGTTCTTC. The encoded protein is CASSLRGTVSGRNEQFF.

This clonotype was recorded a few times. This chain uses TRBV7-8 with TRBJ1-5; D call uncertain. Trimming left V 6 bases short and J 2 bases short, with 5 bases between. CDR3 size: 12 residues. Germline loops: CDR1 SGHVS, CDR2 FQNEAQ. The CDR3 region is CASSPGNQPQHF. The CDR3 DNA reads TGTGCCAGCAGTCCGGGCAATCAGCCCCAGCATTTT. Using reference TRBV7-8 and TRBJ1-5 for the parts outside the CDR3, the full variable domain is GAGVSQSPRYKVAKRGQDVALRCDPISGHVSLFWYQQALGQGPEFLTYFQNEAQLDKSGLPSDRFFAERPEGSVSTLKIQRTQQEDSAVYLCASSPGNQPQHFGDGTRLSIL.

V and J are TRBV30 and TRBJ1-5; a weak D match, TRBD1 (6 bases). V was cut by 5 bases and J by 2 bases, with 10 bases left in between. CDR1 is GTSNPN and CDR2 is SVGIG in the germline V gene (reference sequence). The CDR3 has 13 residues. The CDR3 here is CAWDRQGNQPQHF. DNA of the CDR3: TGTGCCTGGGACAGGCAGGGCAATCAGCCCCAGCATTTT.

The V call is TRBV9, the J call TRBJ2-3; 9 bases agree with TRBD2. CDR3 length equals 16 residues. V lost 0 bases to trimming and J lost 6 bases; unmatched junction nucleotides: 8. From germline, CDR1 is SGDLS and CDR2 YYNGEE. CDR3 nucleotide sequence: TGTGCCAGCAGCGTAGGCACTAGCGGGCTTCGGGATACGCAGTATTTT. Its translation: CASSVGTSGLRDTQYF.

This clonotype was detected once. CDR3 nucleotide sequence: TGTGCCAGCAGCCAAGATCGGCTAGCGGACTCCTACGAGCAGTACTTC. Amino acid sequence: CASSQDRLADSYEQYF. The chain employs TRBV4-2 and TRBJ2-7; 7 nucleotides align to TRBD2. The CDR3 contains 16 residues. CDR1 is LGHNA, CDR2 YNFKEQ, per germline. V was clipped by 0 bases and J by 0 bases; unmatched bases: 5.

This clonotype has just a few counts. The rearrangement links TRBV7-6 to TRBJ2-7; tentatively, D is TRBD1 (6 bases). V was pared by 0 bases and J by 3 bases, with 15 bases between. The length of the CDR3 is 16 residues. CDR1 and CDR2 from the germline V gene are SGHVS and FNYEAQ. CDR3 in DNA: TGTGCCAGCAGCTTAGCCGCAGGGGCAGGGTACTACGAGCAGTACTTC. It yields the protein CASSLAAGAGYYEQYF.